This T cell receptor (beta chain) emerged from a study of vaccination and CD4 T cells after COVID-19. Treatment noted: approximately 10-day PBMC culture with coronavirus spike peptide pools or control peptides (ViraFEST assay). Sequencing of DNA taken from cultured CD4+ T cells relied on the Oncomine TCR Beta short-read assay. From the PCR reads, TCRdb called clonotypes with MiXCR, one entry per CDR3 protein. The data show 20,000 to 25,000 distinct CDR3 sequences, about 31% seen once. This clonotype has more than one count but fewer than ten. Its antigen is as yet unknown. Trimming stripped 6 bases from V and 2 bases from J, with 13 bases between. This CDR3 is 15 amino acids long. The germline CDR1 and CDR2 sequences are WSHSY and SAAADI.

This clonotype originated in a human donor with COVID-19. This rearrangement joins TRBV10-2 to TRBJ2-2; D is possibly TRBD1 (6 bases). The sequenced sample consisted of cultured CD4+ T cells from blood. DNA for the CDR3: TGCGCCAGCAGACAGGGCAGGACTAACACCGGGGAGCTGTTTTTT. Amino acid sequence: CASRQGRTNTGELFF.